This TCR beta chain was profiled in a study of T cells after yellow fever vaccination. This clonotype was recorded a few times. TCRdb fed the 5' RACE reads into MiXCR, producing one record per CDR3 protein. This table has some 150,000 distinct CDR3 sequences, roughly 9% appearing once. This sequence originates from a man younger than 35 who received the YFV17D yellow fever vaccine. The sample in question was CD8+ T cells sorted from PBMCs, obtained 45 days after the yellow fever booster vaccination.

CDR3 amino acids: CASSVGRVYTF. The CDR3 DNA is TGTGCCAGCAGCGTAGGCCGGGTCTACACCTTC. The gene calls are TRBV7-8 and TRBJ1-2; no firm D call. Trimming removed 5 bases from V and 10 bases from J, with 11 bases in between. The CDR3 contains 11 residues. The germline V gene encodes CDR1 SGHVS and CDR2 FQNEAQ.